The 32 T cell receptor beta chains in this list originate from one sample, sequenced in a study of CD8 T cells in ankylosing spondylitis. TCRdb passed the 5' RACE reads through MiXCR, listing each CDR3 protein once. There are some 130,000 distinct CDR3 sequences in the sample; about 7% occur only once, and under 15% lies in the top ten. Specimen: blood, either unsorted or a sorted T cell fraction (not recorded which). The source of these receptors is a female donor with ankylosing spondylitis or in good health (not recorded which).

This clonotype was recorded at least ten times. The chain uses TRBV28 and TRBJ1-4, with a tentative D call TRBD1 (6 bases). This CDR3 region has 17 residues. Germline CDR1 reads MDHEN; CDR2 reads SYDVKM. V was pared by 7 bases and J by 5 bases, with 23 bases between. The CDR3 protein is CASTSPRGGARNEKLFF. In DNA form, the CDR3 reads TGTGCCAGCACCTCCCCCCGGGGGGGGGCACGGAATGAAAAACTGTTTTTT.

This clonotype was counted many times. The gene calls are TRBV2 and TRBJ1-1, with no clear D. Germline V gene lookup returns CDR1 SNHLY and CDR2 FYNNEI. The CDR3 covers 13 residues. Trimming removed 1 base at V and 1 base at J, with 4 bases between. CDR3 amino acids: CASSEVRNTEAFF. The DNA for the CDR3 is TGTGCCAGCAGTGAAGTCCGGAACACTGAAGCTTTCTTT.

This clonotype occurred many times. The chain carries TRBV12-3 or TRBV12-4 and TRBJ2-3; no clear D gene. The V and J ends lost 7 bases and 3 bases respectively, with 5 bases between them. This CDR3 has 11 residues. Here the CDR3 reads CASTQTDTQYF. As DNA, the CDR3 is TGTGCCAGCACCCAAACAGATACGCAGTATTTT.

The chain uses TRBV25-1 and TRBJ2-1; no reliable D call. V was cut by 8 bases and J by 7 bases, with 15 bases left in between. The CDR3 extends over 13 amino acids. Per the germline V gene, CDR1 is MGHDK and CDR2 is SYGVNS. CDR3 loop: CASCGDLGNEQFF. The CDR3 DNA is TGTGCCAGCTGTGGAGACCTAGGGAATGAGCAGTTCTTC.

This clonotype showed up many times. The V and J genes are TRBV20-1 and TRBJ1-6; D is perhaps TRBD1 (6 bases). The CDR3 contains 11 residues. Trimming took off 0 bases at V and 17 bases at J, with 11 bases between the two ends. Germline CDR1 and CDR2: DFQATT and SNEGSKA (reference sequence). The CDR3 sequence: CSAREGGHIHF. In nucleotides, the CDR3 is TGCAGTGCTAGAGAAGGGGGGCACATCCACTTT.

The chain has TRBV9 and TRBJ1-1; 8 positions match TRBD1. CDR3 length equals 15 residues. Germline CDR1 is SGDLS and CDR2 is YYNGEE. The J segment lost 0 bases and the V segment lost 0 bases, leaving 1 base of the junction unmatched. CDR3 nucleotides: TGTGCCAGCAGCGTAGGACAGGGGATGAACACTGAAGCTTTCTTT. Protein product: CASSVGQGMNTEAFF.

This clonotype has ten or more counts. V usage is TRBV15 and J usage is TRBJ2-1; 9 nucleotides line up with TRBD1. CDR1 is LNHNV and CDR2 is YYDKDF in the germline V gene (reference sequence). V was pared by 6 bases and J by 3 bases, with 3 bases of the junction left unmatched. The CDR3 is made up of 14 amino acids. CDR3 nucleotide sequence: TGTGCCACCAGTTGGGACAGGGACTACAATGAGCAGTTCTTC. Its protein is CATSWDRDYNEQFF.

The table lists this clonotype with many counts. This chain connects TRBV9 to TRBJ2-3; 12 bases map to TRBD2. Germline CDR1 is SGDLS and CDR2 is YYNGEE. V shed 2 bases and J 4 bases; nucleotides not matched to a gene: 8. The CDR3 is made up of 17 amino acids. For the CDR3, the DNA is TGTGCCAGCAGCGTGCTAGCGGGGGGGGGGAGCCCAGATACGCAGTATTTT. Encoded protein: CASSVLAGGGSPDTQYF.

This clonotype was observed at least ten times. The chain combines TRBV20-1 with TRBJ1-1; D remains ambiguous. CDR1 and CDR2 (germline): DFQATT, SNEGSKA (reference sequence). The CDR3 totals 14 residues. Deletions cut 0 bases from V and 1 base from J, with 9 bases between. The chain's CDR3 is CSARDVPGNTEAFF. DNA for the CDR3: TGCAGTGCTAGAGATGTACCAGGGAACACTGAAGCTTTCTTT.

This clonotype was observed a few times. The chain carries TRBV28 and TRBJ1-2; weak D call: TRBD1 (6 bases). The germline CDR1 and CDR2 sequences are MDHEN and SYDVKM. V lost 9 bases and J 4 bases, leaving 18 bases between the germline ends. This CDR3 contains 14 residues. The CDR3 here is CASITTGLGYGYTF. Here the CDR3 DNA reads TGTGCCAGTATTACAACAGGGCTCGGCTATGGCTACACCTTC.

V and J are TRBV7-2 and TRBJ2-1; D is undetermined. Germline V gene sequence: CDR1 SGHTA, CDR2 FQGNSA. Trimming shortened V by 5 bases and J by 0 bases, and 11 bases separated the two germline ends. This CDR3 has 15 residues. CDR3 loop: CASSPSWGSYNEQFF. The CDR3 coding sequence is TGTGCCAGCAGCCCCTCCTGGGGCTCCTACAATGAGCAGTTCTTC.

This clonotype was detected ten times or more. The CDR3 DNA reads TGTGCCAGCAGTTCGGGGGCGTGGACTGAAGCTTTCTTT. It encodes CASSSGAWTEAFF. This chain uses TRBV12-3 or TRBV12-4 with TRBJ1-1, with D perhaps TRBD1 (6 bases). The V end lost 4 bases, the J end lost 5 bases, and 11 bases lay between the germline ends. The CDR3 covers 13 residues.

The table lists this clonotype with many counts. The genes are TRBV20-1 and TRBJ1-5, with D unresolved. V shed 0 bases and J shed 0 bases, with 9 bases lying between them. In germline, CDR1 is DFQATT, CDR2 SNEGSKA (reference sequence). This CDR3 is built from 15 residues. CDR3 in amino acids: CSARDFRLSNQPQHF. As DNA, the CDR3 is TGCAGTGCTAGAGATTTCCGTCTTAGCAATCAGCCCCAGCATTTT.

Note on this clonotype: This may arise from a read error, as a much more abundant clone is one base away. The chain employs TRBV7-2 and TRBJ1-2, with D uncertain. Germline CDR1 and CDR2: SGHTA and FQGNSA. This CDR3 spans 15 amino acids. In nucleotides, the CDR3 is TGTGCCAGGAGCTTACGGGTCCCCGACAACTATGGCTACACCTTC. This codes for CARSLRVPDNYGYTF.

This clonotype was counted ten times or more. The V gene is TRBV11-2, the J gene TRBJ2-3; 12 bases align to TRBD1. The CDR3 spans 15 residues. J gave up 5 bases and V 3 bases, and 3 bases lay outside the gene matches. The germline V gene encodes CDR1 SGHAT and CDR2 FQNNGV. This chain's CDR3 is CASSFRDRGLDTQYF. The CDR3 nucleotides read TGTGCCAGCAGCTTCAGGGACAGGGGGCTAGATACGCAGTATTTT.

With regard to this clonotype: The junction departs from the called germline gene at one end, perhaps through a read error. The chain links TRBV4-2 to TRBJ1-3, with TRBD1 identical over 8 bases. Germline CDR1 is LGHNA and CDR2 is YNFKEQ. The CDR3 consists of 15 residues. CDR3 bases: TGTGCCAGCAGCCAAGTGACAGGGGCTGGAAACACCTTATATTTT. It translates to CASSQVTGAGNTLYF.

There are many counts of this clonotype. This sequence joins TRBV12-3 or TRBV12-4 and TRBJ1-3, with 7 bases lining up with TRBD1. CDR3 size: 15 residues. V shed 7 bases and J 0 bases; nucleotides not matched to a gene: 6. CDR3 residues: CASNPGQLSGNTIYF. CDR3 DNA: TGTGCCAGCAACCCGGGACAGCTCTCTGGAAACACCATATATTTT.

This clonotype came up a few times. The J gene is TRBJ1-2, the V gene TRBV20-1, with TRBD1 identical over 7 bases. Germline V gene lookup returns CDR1 DFQATT and CDR2 SNEGSKA (reference sequence). V trimming: 3 bases; J trimming: 4 bases; junction bases outside the gene matches: 8. The CDR3 is made up of 14 amino acids. CDR3 coding DNA: TGCAGTGCTAGGGAGGGACAGTTTGGCTATGGCTACACCTTC. Its protein is CSAREGQFGYGYTF.

Many counts were recorded for this clonotype. The chain employs TRBV9 and TRBJ2-5; D is unresolved. Deletions cut 2 bases from V and 3 bases from J, with 17 bases between. Germline CDR1 SGDLS, CDR2 YYNGEE. The CDR3 runs to 16 residues. CDR3 loop: CASSVRLGFGEETQYF. Written as DNA, the CDR3 is TGTGCCAGCAGCGTTCGCTTAGGGTTTGGGGAAGAGACCCAGTACTTC.

This clonotype has at least ten counts. This chain links TRBV20-1 with TRBJ2-7; TRBD2 might be the D (7 bases). The ends were cut back, 6 bases at V and 9 bases at J, with 15 bases in the middle. Germline CDR1 and CDR2: DFQATT and SNEGSKA (reference sequence). The CDR3 is 11 residues long. The chain's CDR3 is CSATSGGLQYF. The CDR3 DNA sequence: TGCAGTGCAACCTCGGGGGGCCTGCAGTACTTC.

This clonotype showed up many times. V gene TRBV4-2 combines with J gene TRBJ2-3; 8 nucleotides line up with TRBD1. The CDR3 is made up of 15 amino acids. J gave up 6 bases and V 1 base, and 6 bases lay outside the gene matches. From germline, CDR1 is LGHNA and CDR2 YNFKEQ. In DNA form, the CDR3 reads TGTGCCAGCAGCCAAGGGACAGGGCTGGGGGATACGCAGTATTTT. Its protein product is CASSQGTGLGDTQYF.

This clonotype was observed many times. V and J are TRBV30 and TRBJ2-3; 8 nucleotides line up with TRBD2. This CDR3 is built from 14 residues. J lost 2 bases, V lost 3 bases, and 4 bases had no gene match. In germline, CDR1 is GTSNPN, CDR2 SVGIG (reference sequence). The CDR3 DNA follows: TGTGCCTGGAGCGGGGGGGCGGCCACAGATACGCAGTATTTT. Residues: CAWSGGAATDTQYF.

The table lists this clonotype with many counts. V usage is TRBV12-3 or TRBV12-4 and J usage is TRBJ2-1; 9 nucleotides line up with TRBD2. The J segment lost 4 bases and the V segment lost 5 bases, leaving 9 bases of the junction unmatched. The CDR3 is 16 residues long. In nucleotides, the CDR3 is TGTGCCAGCAGTCTTAGCGGGGGTAAAGGGTACAATGAGCAGTTCTTC. Translation gives CASSLSGGKGYNEQFF.

This clonotype was recorded at least ten times. The genes are TRBV20-1 and TRBJ1-6; a weak D match, TRBD1 (5 bases). Trimming stripped 6 bases from V and 8 bases from J, with 14 bases between. The CDR3 consists of 13 residues. CDR1 and CDR2 from the germline V gene are DFQATT and SNEGSKA (reference sequence). The CDR3 reads CSAPGEGDSPLHF. CDR3 DNA sequence: TGCAGTGCCCCGGGGGAAGGAGATTCACCCCTCCACTTT.

To note about this clonotype: At one boundary the junction diverges from the germline segment, which might be a read error. The rearrangement links TRBV7-7 to TRBJ2-5; D unresolved. The CDR3 covers 13 residues. Germline V gene data show CDR1 as SSHAT and CDR2 as FNYEAQ (reference sequence). The CDR3, as DNA: TGTGCTAGCAGCTTAGAACCCAGTAAGACCCAGTACTTC. It codes for CASSLEPSKTQYF.

This clonotype occurred many times. This chain links TRBV29-1 with TRBJ1-2, with D perhaps TRBD1 (6 bases). From germline, CDR1 is SQVTM and CDR2 ANQGSEA. CDR3 length equals 15 residues. V was trimmed by 3 bases and J by 7 bases, leaving 21 bases between them. In DNA, the CDR3 is TGCAGCGTTGATGGGAGACAGGAAGGAGCAATTGGCTACACCTTC. Translated, it gives CSVDGRQEGAIGYTF.

In its sample, this clonotype was seen many times. This CDR3 reads CASSLDGGRDTQYF. The DNA for the CDR3 is TGCGCCAGCAGCTTGGACGGGGGAAGAGATACGCAGTATTTT. J is TRBJ2-3 and V is TRBV5-1, with a possible D match to TRBD2 (6 bases). The germline V and J ends were trimmed by 0 bases and 5 bases, with 10 bases remaining between them. The CDR3 covers 14 residues. The V gene's germline CDR1 is SGHRS and CDR2 YFSETQ.

This clonotype was detected many times. Its ends do not fully match the called genes, so a read error is possible. This chain links TRBV13 with TRBJ1-2; perhaps TRBD1 as D (5 bases). Germline CDR1 PRHDT, CDR2 FYEKMQ (reference sequence). This CDR3 region has 13 residues. CDR3 sequence: CASSVGVAYGYTF. The CDR3 nucleotides read TGTGCCAGCAGCGTAGGGGTTGCCTATGGCTACACCTTC.

This clonotype was counted only a few times. The CDR3 protein is CASRNGGLEGYTF. CDR3 DNA: TGTGCCAGCAGAAACGGGGGTCTGGAGGGCTACACCTTC. V is TRBV6-2 or TRBV6-3 and J is TRBJ1-2; tentative D call: TRBD1 (5 bases). Trimming took 6 bases from V and 8 from J, leaving 16 bases between them. Per the germline V gene, CDR1 is MNHEY and CDR2 is SVGEGT. This CDR3 is built from 13 residues.

Ten or more counts support this clonotype. The chain recombines TRBV6-1 with TRBJ1-4; TRBD1 matches 8 bases. With 0 bases clipped from V and 7 bases from J, the junction kept 7 bases outside the gene matches. Germline V gene lookup returns CDR1 MNHNS and CDR2 SASEGT. The CDR3 length is 16 residues. Here the CDR3 reads CASSEASAGGREKLFF. For the CDR3, the DNA is TGTGCCAGCAGTGAAGCGTCGGCAGGGGGCCGTGAAAAACTGTTTTTT.

To note about this clonotype: A read error may explain this, as a much larger clone is one base away. V usage is TRBV3-1 and J usage is TRBJ2-5; D gene unclear. The germline V gene encodes CDR1 LGHDT and CDR2 YNNKEL (reference sequence). There are 15 residues in the CDR3. The CDR3 loop is CATSQVAGVQETQYF. In DNA form, the CDR3 reads TGTGCCACCAGCCAAGTCGCCGGAGTCCAAGAGACCCAGTACTTC.

This clonotype appeared many times. The chain uses TRBV30 and TRBJ1-1; D unclear. V was pared by 4 bases and J by 1 base, with 10 bases between. Germline V gene data show CDR1 as GTSNPN and CDR2 as SVGIG (reference sequence). The CDR3 is 13 residues long. Written as DNA, the CDR3 is TGTGCCTGGAATCTGGGTCCGAACACTGAAGCTTTCTTT. It is translated as CAWNLGPNTEAFF.